The 15 T cell receptor beta chains below all came from one sample that was sequenced in a study of tumor-infiltrating lymphocytes in primary liver carcinoma. Using a constant-region primer together with ProtoScript II reverse transcriptase, TCR beta cDNA was made from approximately 0.55 ug of total RNA. Construction of TCR beta libraries relied on three successive nested multiplex PCR rounds employing slightly modified ARM-PCR. Running around 9 cycles apiece, the first two PCR rounds relied on TRBV1-TRBV30 forward primers together with a C-beta reverse primer. TCRdb fed the multiplex PCR reads into MiXCR, producing one record per CDR3 protein. This sample carries 100,000 to 150,000 distinct CDR3 sequences, under 65% of them seen once, and the ten largest clones take 8% to 9%. Without any cell sorting, about 19-31 mg of bulk tissue yielded co-extracted RNA and DNA. Sample: liver tumor tissue from sampling region 3. The subset denotes: tumor region T3, left-lateral pole. The receptors originated from a woman aged 55-69 years with primary liver carcinoma and hepatitis B virus infection.

There are a few counts of this clonotype. The V call is TRBV5-1, the J call TRBJ2-1; 14 bases fit TRBD2. The CDR3 is made up of 16 amino acids. The V segment lost 3 bases and the J segment 4 bases; nucleotides outside the gene matches: 3. CDR1 and CDR2 (germline): SGHRS, YFSETQ. CDR3 sequence (DNA): TGCGCCAGCAGCTGGGGACTAGCGGGAGCGTACAATGAGCAGTTCTTC. It is translated as CASSWGLAGAYNEQFF.

On this clonotype: Germline and junction disagree at one end, which may indicate a read error. The chain recombines TRBV29-1 with TRBJ2-5, with TRBD2 as a possible D gene (5 bases). The CDR3 is made up of 12 amino acids. The germline V gene encodes CDR1 SQVTM and CDR2 ANQGSEA. The CDR3 region is CSVAPEAETQYF. As DNA, the CDR3 is TGTAGCGTTGCGCCGGAGGCGGAGACCCAGTACTTC.

The chain uses TRBV7-9 and TRBJ2-1, with TRBD1 matching over 7 bases. This CDR3 comprises 15 residues. CDR1 and CDR2 from the germline V gene are SEHNR and FQNEAQ (reference sequence). V shed 5 bases, J shed 4 bases, and the junction held 8 bases outside the gene matches. In DNA, the CDR3 is TGTGCCAGCAGCCCGTGGACAGGTTCTTACAATGAGCAGTTCTTC. Encoded protein: CASSPWTGSYNEQFF.

This clonotype was seen ten or more times. This chain uses TRBV12-3 or TRBV12-4 with TRBJ1-3; no firm D call. This CDR3 has 14 residues. V dropped 6 bases and J dropped 5 bases, with 14 bases sitting between them. The CDR3 sequence is CASSRRDGRNTIYF. CDR3 DNA: TGTGCCAGCAGCCGTCGTGATGGTAGAAACACCATATATTTT.

The V gene is TRBV11-2, the J gene TRBJ2-5; 11 positions match TRBD2. V was clipped by 5 bases and J by 5 bases; unmatched bases: 16. Germline CDR1 SGHAT, CDR2 FQNNGV. CDR3 length: 18 residues. CDR3 residues: CASSADLLAGGRGETQYF. In DNA form, the CDR3 reads TGTGCCAGCAGCGCCGACCTCCTAGCGGGGGGTAGGGGGGAGACCCAGTACTTC.

This clonotype was recorded once. The V call is TRBV7-9, the J call TRBJ2-1, with D possibly being TRBD2 (5 bases). Germline CDR1 is SEHNR and CDR2 is FQNEAQ (reference sequence). The CDR3 length is 20 residues. The V end lost 1 base, the J end lost 9 bases, and 31 bases lay between the germline ends. CDR3 protein: CASSLDTPRAEATQWSEQFF. The CDR3 bases are TGTGCCAGCAGCTTAGATACTCCTCGTGCGGAGGCTACCCAATGGAGTGAGCAGTTCTTC.

About this clonotype itself: The junction does not match germline at one end; this may be a read error. V usage is TRBV11-3 and J usage is TRBJ2-2, with D possibly matching TRBD2 (5 bases). Per the germline V gene, CDR1 is SGHNT and CDR2 is YENEEA. The CDR3 contains 14 residues. The CDR3 region has the DNA TGTGTCAGTAGCTTGGCTAGAAGGGCCGGGGAGCCGTTTTTT. Encoded protein: CVSSLARRAGEPFF.

Comments on this clonotype: An end of the junction does not agree with germline; a read error may underlie this. J is TRBJ2-3 and V is TRBV28; D unresolved. The V gene's germline CDR1 is MDHEN and CDR2 SYDVKM. The CDR3 has 15 amino acids. The CDR3 protein is CAGASWDRATDTQYF. As DNA, the CDR3 is TGTGCCGGCGCTTCCTGGGATAGGGCCACAGACACGCAGTATTTT. The whole variable domain, remainder taken from reference TRBV28 and TRBJ2-3, is DVKVTQSSRYLVKRTGEKVFLECVQDMDHENMFWYRQDPGLGLRLIYFSYDVKMKEKGDIPEGYSVSREKKERFSLILESASTNQTSMYLCAGASWDRATDTQYFGPGTRLTVL.

The V call is TRBV18, the J call TRBJ2-1; no reliable D call. There are 12 residues in the CDR3. Per the germline V gene, CDR1 is KGHSH and CDR2 is LQKENI. V was cut by 3 bases and J by 9 bases, with 9 bases left in between. The CDR3 DNA reads as TGTGCCAGCTCACCTTCTAGTGGTGAGCAGTTCTTC. Protein product: CASSPSSGEQFF.

Turning to this clonotype: A much bigger clone sits one base away, suggesting this may be a read error. This sequence joins TRBV12-3 or TRBV12-4 and TRBJ1-6, with 8 bases aligning to TRBD1. This CDR3 is 13 amino acids long. CDR3 sequence reads: CASRPDRASALHF. The CDR3 DNA is TGTGCCAGCAGACCGGACAGGGCTTCAGCCCTCCACTTT.

As for this clonotype: A read error may produce the germline difference seen at one junction end. The chain uses TRBV28 and TRBJ1-6, with D hard to call. CDR3 length: 12 amino acids. Germline lookup yields CDR1 MDHEN and CDR2 SYDVKM. The CDR3 nucleotides are TGTGCCAGCAGCAGACCGAATTCACCCTTCCACTTT. Protein sequence: CASSRPNSPFHF. The full variable domain, rest sourced from reference TRBV28 and TRBJ1-6, is DVKVTQSSRYLVKRTGEKVFLECVQDMDHENMFWYRQDPGLGLRLIYFSYDVKMKEKGDIPEGYSVSREKKERFSLILESASTNQTSMYLCASSRPNSPFHFGNGTRLTVT.

This clonotype was observed at least ten times. The chain recombines TRBV28 with TRBJ2-7, with 8 bases lining up with TRBD2. CDR1 MDHEN and CDR2 SYDVKM come from the germline V gene. J gave up 0 bases and V 2 bases, and 6 bases lay outside the gene matches. The CDR3 length is 16 residues. This CDR3 is CASSLEGRGGSYEQYF. The DNA for the CDR3 is TGTGCCAGCAGTTTAGAGGGTCGGGGGGGCTCCTACGAGCAGTACTTC.

Of note for this clonotype: As the CDR3 is not closed by the conserved phenylalanine or tryptophan, this likely results from a read error. The chain joins TRBV28 to TRBJ1-1, with a weak D call TRBD1 (6 bases). The CDR3 spans 15 residues. Per germline, CDR1 MDHEN and CDR2 SYDVKM. Trimming stripped 6 bases from V and 4 bases from J, with 18 bases between. DNA of the CDR3: TGTGCCAGCAGCAGCCGGGGGGCACCGGGCACTGAAGCTTTCTTG. It translates to CASSSRGAPGTEAFL.

In its sample, this clonotype was seen many times. The V call is TRBV7-9, the J call TRBJ2-1; D possibly corresponds to TRBD1 (7 bases). The V gene lost 2 bases and the J gene lost 4 bases, with 15 bases spanning the gap. CDR3 length: 16 amino acids. CDR1 and CDR2 from the germline V gene are SEHNR and FQNEAQ (reference sequence). This CDR3 reads CASSLRGTEGYNEQFF. As DNA, the CDR3 is TGTGCCAGCAGCTTACGGGGGACAGAAGGGTACAATGAGCAGTTCTTC.

On this clonotype itself: A much larger clone lies one base from this, so it may be a read error. The J gene is TRBJ2-1, the V gene TRBV30; TRBD2 aligns across 11 bases. V lost 4 bases and J lost 8; bases outside the gene matches: 7. This CDR3 has 14 residues. Germline assignment: CDR1 GTSNPN and CDR2 SVGIG (reference sequence). The CDR3 loop reads CAWKLAGVRDEQFF. Here the CDR3 DNA reads TGTGCCTGGAAACTAGCGGGAGTCAGGGATGAGCAGTTCTTC.